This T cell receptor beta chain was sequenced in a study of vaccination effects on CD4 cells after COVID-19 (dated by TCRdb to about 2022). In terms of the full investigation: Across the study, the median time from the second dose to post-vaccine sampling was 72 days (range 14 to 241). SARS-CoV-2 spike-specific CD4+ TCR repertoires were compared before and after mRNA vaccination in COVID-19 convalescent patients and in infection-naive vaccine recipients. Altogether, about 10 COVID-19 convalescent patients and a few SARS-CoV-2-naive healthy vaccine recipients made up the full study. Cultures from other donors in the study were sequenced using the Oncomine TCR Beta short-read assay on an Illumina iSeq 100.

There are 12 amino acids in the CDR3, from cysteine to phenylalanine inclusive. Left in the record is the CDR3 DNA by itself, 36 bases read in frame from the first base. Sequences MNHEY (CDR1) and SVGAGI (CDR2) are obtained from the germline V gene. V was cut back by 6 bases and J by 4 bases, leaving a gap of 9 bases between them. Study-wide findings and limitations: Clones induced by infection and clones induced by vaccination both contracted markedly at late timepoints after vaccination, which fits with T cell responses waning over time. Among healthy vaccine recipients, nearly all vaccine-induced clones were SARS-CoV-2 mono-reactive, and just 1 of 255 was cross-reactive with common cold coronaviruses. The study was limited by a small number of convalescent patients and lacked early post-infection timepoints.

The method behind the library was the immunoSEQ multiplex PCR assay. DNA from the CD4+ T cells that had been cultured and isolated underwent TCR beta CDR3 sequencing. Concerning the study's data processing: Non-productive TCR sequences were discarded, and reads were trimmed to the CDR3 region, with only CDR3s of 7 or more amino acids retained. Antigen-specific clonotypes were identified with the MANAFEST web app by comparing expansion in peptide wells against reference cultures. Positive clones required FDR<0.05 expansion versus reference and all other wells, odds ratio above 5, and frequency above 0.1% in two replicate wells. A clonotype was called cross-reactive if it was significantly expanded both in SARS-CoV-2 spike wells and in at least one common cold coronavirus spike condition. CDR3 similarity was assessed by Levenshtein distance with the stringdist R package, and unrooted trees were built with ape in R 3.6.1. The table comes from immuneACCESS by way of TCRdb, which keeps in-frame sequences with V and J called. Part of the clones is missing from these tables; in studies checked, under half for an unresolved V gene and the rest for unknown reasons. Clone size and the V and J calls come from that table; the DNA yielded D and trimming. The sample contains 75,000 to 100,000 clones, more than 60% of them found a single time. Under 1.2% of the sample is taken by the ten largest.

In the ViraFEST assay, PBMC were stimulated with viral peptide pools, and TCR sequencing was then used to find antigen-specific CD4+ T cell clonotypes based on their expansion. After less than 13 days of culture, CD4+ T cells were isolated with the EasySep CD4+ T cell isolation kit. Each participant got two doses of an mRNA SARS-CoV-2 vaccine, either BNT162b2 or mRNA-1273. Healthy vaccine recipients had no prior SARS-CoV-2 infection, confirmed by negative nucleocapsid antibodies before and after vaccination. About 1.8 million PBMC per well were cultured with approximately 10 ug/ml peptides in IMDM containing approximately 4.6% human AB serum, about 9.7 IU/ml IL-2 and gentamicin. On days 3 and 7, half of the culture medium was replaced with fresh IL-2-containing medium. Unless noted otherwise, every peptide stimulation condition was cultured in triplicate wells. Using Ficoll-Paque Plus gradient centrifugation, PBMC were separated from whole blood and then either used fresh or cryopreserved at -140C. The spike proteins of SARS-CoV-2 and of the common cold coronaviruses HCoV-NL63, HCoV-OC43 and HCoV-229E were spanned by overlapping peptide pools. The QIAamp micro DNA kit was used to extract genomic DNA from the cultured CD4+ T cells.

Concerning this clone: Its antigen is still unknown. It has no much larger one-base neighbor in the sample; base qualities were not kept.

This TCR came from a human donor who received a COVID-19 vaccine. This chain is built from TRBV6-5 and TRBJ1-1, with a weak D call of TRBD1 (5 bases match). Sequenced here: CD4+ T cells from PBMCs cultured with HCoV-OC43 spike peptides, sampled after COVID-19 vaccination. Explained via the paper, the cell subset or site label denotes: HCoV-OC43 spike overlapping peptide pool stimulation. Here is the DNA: TGTGCCAGCAGGAGGGGATTCACTGAAGCTTTCTTT. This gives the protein CASRRGFTEAFF.